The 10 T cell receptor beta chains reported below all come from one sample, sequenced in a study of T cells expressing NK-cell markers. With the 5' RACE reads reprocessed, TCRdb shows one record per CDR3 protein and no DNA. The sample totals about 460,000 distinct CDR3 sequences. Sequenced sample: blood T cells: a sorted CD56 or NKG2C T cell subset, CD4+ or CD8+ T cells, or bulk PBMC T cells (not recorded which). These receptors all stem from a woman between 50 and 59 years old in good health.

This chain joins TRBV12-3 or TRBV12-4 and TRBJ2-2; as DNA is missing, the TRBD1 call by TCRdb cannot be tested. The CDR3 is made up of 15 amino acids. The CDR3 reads CASSSRGGETGELFF.

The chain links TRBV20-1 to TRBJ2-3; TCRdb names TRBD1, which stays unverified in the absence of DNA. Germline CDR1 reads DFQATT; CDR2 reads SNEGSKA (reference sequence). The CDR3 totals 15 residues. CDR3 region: CSTAGDGLGTDTQYF.

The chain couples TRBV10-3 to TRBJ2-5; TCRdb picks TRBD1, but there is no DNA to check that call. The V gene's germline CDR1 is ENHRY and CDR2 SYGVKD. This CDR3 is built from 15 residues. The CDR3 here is CAISWTGSGQETQYF.

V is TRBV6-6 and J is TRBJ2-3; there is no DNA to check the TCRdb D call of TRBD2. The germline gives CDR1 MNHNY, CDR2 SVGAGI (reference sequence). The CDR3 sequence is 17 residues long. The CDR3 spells CATRHLARGRDTDTQYF.

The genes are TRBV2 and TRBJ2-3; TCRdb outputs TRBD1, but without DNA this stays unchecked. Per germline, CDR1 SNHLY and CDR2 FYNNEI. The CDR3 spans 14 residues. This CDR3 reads CASILDRGSDTQYF.

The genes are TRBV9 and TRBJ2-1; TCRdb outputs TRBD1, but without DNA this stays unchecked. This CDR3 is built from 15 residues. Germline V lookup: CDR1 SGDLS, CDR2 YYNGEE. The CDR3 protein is CASSVEGGALEEQFF.

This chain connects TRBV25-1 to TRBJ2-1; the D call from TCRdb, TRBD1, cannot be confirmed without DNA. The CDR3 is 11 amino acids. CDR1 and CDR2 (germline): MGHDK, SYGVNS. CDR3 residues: CASSEVGGQFF.

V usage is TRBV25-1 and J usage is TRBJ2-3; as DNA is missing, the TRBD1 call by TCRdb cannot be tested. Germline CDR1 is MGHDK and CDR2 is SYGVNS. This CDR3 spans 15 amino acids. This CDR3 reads CASSDLAPGGDTQYF.

The CDR3 sequence: CASSPTRRGTSGRVEQFF. The chain recombines TRBV7-8 with TRBJ2-1; TCRdb calls TRBD2, which cannot be checked without DNA. CDR3 length equals 18 residues. Germline-derived CDR1 and CDR2 are SGHVS and FQNEAQ. The variable domain in full, completed from reference TRBV7-8 and TRBJ2-1, reads GAGVSQSPRYKVAKRGQDVALRCDPISGHVSLFWYQQALGQGPEFLTYFQNEAQLDKSGLPSDRFFAERPEGSVSTLKIQRTQQEDSAVYLCASSPTRRGTSGRVEQFFGPGTRLTVL.

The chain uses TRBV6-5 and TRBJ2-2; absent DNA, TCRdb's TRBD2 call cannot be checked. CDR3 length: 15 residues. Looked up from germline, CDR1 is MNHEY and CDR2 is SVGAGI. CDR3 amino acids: CASRDSGRGPGELFF.